The sequence of this T cell receptor (beta chain) was determined in a study of blood T cell repertoires in COVID-19. About the research overall: PBMCs, B-cell-depleted T cells, or T cells were the source of the cDNA or gDNA that made up the material.

J lost 5 bases, V lost 4 bases, and 7 bases had no gene match. The germline gives CDR1 KGHSH, CDR2 LQKENI. The CDR3 has 14 amino acids. Assay: immunoSEQ multiplex PCR; the TCRdb copy retains only in-frame clones and omits some. The sample shows approximately 170,000 clones, about 86% of them seen only once. This sequence was found in a woman aged 50 to 60 in a cohort exposed to, infected with or recovered from COVID-19 (not recorded which). The J gene is TRBJ1-1, the V gene TRBV18, with 7 bases matching TRBD1. The sequencing input was PBMCs or T cells enriched from blood (not recorded which). The CDR3 loop is CASSQSGGETEAFF. The CDR3 coding sequence is TGTGCCAGCTCACAATCAGGGGGAGAAACTGAAGCTTTCTTT.